The clone carrying this TCR beta chain has just a few counts. Its antigen is still unknown. Tumor tissue was taken before any definitive surgery or chemotherapy was given. Libraries were prepared by immunoSEQ multiplex PCR; TCRdb keeps only in-frame clonotypes and omits some of them. Counted here are under 30,000 clones, about 86% occurring once; the ten biggest clones make up 2% to 2.5%. This CDR3 comprises 15 residues. Looked up from germline, CDR1 is LNHDA and CDR2 is SQIVND (reference sequence). Trimming took off 0 bases at V and 0 bases at J, with 8 bases between the two ends. This specimen belongs to a study of high-grade serous ovarian cancer treatment subgroups. Points from the study as a whole: The analyses considered CDR3 and ignored CDR1 and CDR2.

The clonotype comes from a human donor with high-grade serous ovarian cancer. The sequencing sample was made of tumor tissue. The chain uses TRBV19 and TRBJ1-1; no clear D gene. The CDR3 loop is CASSIDARMNTEAFF. CDR3 DNA: TGTGCCAGTAGTATAGATGCCCGGATGAACACTGAAGCTTTCTTT.